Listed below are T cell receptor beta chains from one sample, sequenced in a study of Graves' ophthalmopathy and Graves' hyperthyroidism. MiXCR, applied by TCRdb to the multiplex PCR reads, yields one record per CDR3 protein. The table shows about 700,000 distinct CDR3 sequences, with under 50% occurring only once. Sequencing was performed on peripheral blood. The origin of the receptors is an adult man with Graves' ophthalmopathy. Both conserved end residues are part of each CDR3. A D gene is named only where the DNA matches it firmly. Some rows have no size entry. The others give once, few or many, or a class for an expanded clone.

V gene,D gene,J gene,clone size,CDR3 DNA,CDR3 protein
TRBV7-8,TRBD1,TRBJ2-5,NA,TGTGCCAGCATCTTAGGGACAGGTCCGACACAGTACTTC,CASILGTGPTQYF
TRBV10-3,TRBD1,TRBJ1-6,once,TGTGCCAGCATCACAGGGGGCGGCTCACCCCTCCACTTT,CASITGGGSPLHF
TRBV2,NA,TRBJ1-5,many,TGTGCCAGCAGACCCGGACGCATATATAGCAATCAGCCCCAGCATTTT,CASRPGRIYSNQPQHF
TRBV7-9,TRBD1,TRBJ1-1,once,TGTGCCAGCACATGGTCAGGGGGCGCTTCTTTGGTCACTGAAGCTTTCTTT,CASTWSGGASLVTEAFF
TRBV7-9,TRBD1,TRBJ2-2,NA,TGTGCCAGCAGCTTGTCTTGGACAGGGTGGAACACCGGGGAGCTGTTTTTT,CASSLSWTGWNTGELFF
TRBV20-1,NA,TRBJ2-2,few,TGCAGTGCTAGAGATAAGGGGTTCGGGGAGCTGTTTTTT,CSARDKGFGELFF
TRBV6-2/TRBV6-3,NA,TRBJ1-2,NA,TGTGCCAGCAGTTATGGCAGAAGCCCAGGCTACACCTTC,CASSYGRSPGYTF
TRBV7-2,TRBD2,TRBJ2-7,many,TGTGCCAGCAGCGCACTAGCGGGGGTTACCTACGAGCAGTACTTC,CASSALAGVTYEQYF
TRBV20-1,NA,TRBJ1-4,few,TGCAGTGCTAGAGATCCGGGGCAGGGAGGAGAAAAACTGTTTTTT,CSARDPGQGGEKLFF
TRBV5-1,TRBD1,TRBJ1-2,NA,TGCGCCAGCAGCACACAGGGGTCGGACTATGGCTACACCTTC,CASSTQGSDYGYTF
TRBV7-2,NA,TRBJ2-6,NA,TGTGCCAGCACACACGTTGCGGACTACGTCCTGACTTTC,CASTHVADYVLTF
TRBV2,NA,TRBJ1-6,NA,TGTGCCAGCAGTTTATTGCAGTCCTTGGAGGATTCACCCCTCCACTTT,CASSLLQSLEDSPLHF
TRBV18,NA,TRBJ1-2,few,TGTGCCAGCTCCGATGCGACGGGGCGTCCTGGCTACACCTTC,CASSDATGRPGYTF
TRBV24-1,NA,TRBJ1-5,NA,TGTGCCACCAGTGATCCTATTACAGGGTCCAGGCAGCCCCAGCATTTT,CATSDPITGSRQPQHF
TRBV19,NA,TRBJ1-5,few,TGTGCCAGTACCCAAAGAGGGACCAATCAGCCCCAGCATTTT,CASTQRGTNQPQHF
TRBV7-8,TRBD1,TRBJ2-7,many,TGTGCCAGCAGCCGCGGACAGGGGGCCTTCTACGAGCAGTACTTC,CASSRGQGAFYEQYF
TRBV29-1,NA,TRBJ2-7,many,TGCAGCGTTGAAGAGGCGATTACCTACGAGCAGTACTTC,CSVEEAITYEQYF
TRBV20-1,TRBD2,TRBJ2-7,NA,TGCAGTGCTAATTCTAGCGGGGACTCCTACGAGCAGTACTTC,CSANSSGDSYEQYF
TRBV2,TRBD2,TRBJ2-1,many,TGTGCCAGCAGTGGGAGCGGGGTTCTTAATGAGCAGTTCTTC,CASSGSGVLNEQFF
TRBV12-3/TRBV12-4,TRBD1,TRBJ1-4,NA,TGTGCCAGCAGTCGTCGACAGGGGAGAGAAAAACTGTTTTTT,CASSRRQGREKLFF
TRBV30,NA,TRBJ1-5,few,TGTGCCTGGAATGACGGGGGCAATCAGCCCCAGCATTTT,CAWNDGGNQPQHF
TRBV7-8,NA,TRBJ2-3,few,TGTGCCAGCAGCGTAGCGGCGAGGACAGATACGCAGTATTTT,CASSVAARTDTQYF
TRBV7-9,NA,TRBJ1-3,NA,TGTGCCAGCGTGGGATCTGGAAACACCATATATTTT,CASVGSGNTIYF
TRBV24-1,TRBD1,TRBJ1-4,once,TGTGCCACCAGGGGACAGGGGGCAGTTACTGAAGCTAATGAAAAACTGTTTTTT,CATRGQGAVTEANEKLFF
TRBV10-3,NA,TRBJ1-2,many,TGTGCCACCCAAGGTGGAGGGACTAACTATGGCTACACCTTC,CATQGGGTNYGYTF
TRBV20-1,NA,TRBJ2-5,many,TGCAGTGCTAGAGATCGGAGGGCCGGGGAGACCCAGTACTTC,CSARDRRAGETQYF
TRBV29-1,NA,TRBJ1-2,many,TGCAGCGTTGACGCGGGGAACTATGGCTACACCTTC,CSVDAGNYGYTF
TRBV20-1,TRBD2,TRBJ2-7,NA,TGCAGTGCTAGGGGGGCCAAGGGACTAGCAGACTCCTACGAGCAGTACTTC,CSARGAKGLADSYEQYF
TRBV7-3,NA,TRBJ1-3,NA,TGTGCCAGCAGCTCCGAAGCGGCTAACTATGGCTACACCATATATTTT,CASSSEAANYGYTIYF
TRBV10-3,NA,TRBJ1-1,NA,TGTGCCAGCAGTCCACCCCACGGAGGTTGGGCTACCACTGAAGCTTTCTTT,CASSPPHGGWATTEAFF
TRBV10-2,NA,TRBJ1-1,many,TGTGCCAGCAGCGTGAACACTGAAGCTTTCTTT,CASSVNTEAFF
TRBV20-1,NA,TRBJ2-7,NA,TGCAGTGCTAGGGGCAAATCCTACGAGCAGTACTTC,CSARGKSYEQYF
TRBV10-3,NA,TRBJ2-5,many,TGTGCCATCAGTTCCGGTGGAGAGACCCAGTACTTC,CAISSGGETQYF
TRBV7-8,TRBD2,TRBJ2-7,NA,TGTGCCAGCAGCCCCAGCGGGGGGGACTCCTACGAGCAGTACTTC,CASSPSGGDSYEQYF
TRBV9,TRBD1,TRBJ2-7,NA,TGTGCCAGCAGCCGATCCGGGACAGGAGACGAGCAGTACTTC,CASSRSGTGDEQYF
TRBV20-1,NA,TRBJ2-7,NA,TGCAGTGCGGCCCCCGGGGGCCGGAACGAGCAGTACTTC,CSAAPGGRNEQYF
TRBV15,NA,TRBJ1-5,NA,TGTGCCACCAGCAGTTTGGGAAGTCAGCCCCAGCATTTT,CATSSLGSQPQHF
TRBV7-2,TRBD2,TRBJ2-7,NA,TGTGCCAGCAGCCCAGTAAGACTAGCGGGCTTCTACGAGCAGTACTTC,CASSPVRLAGFYEQYF
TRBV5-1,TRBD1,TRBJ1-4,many,TGCGCCAGCAACTCGGGACAGGAAAATGAAAAACTGTTTTTT,CASNSGQENEKLFF
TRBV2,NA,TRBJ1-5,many,TGTGCCAGCGCTGGGGATAGCAATCAGCCCCAGCATTTT,CASAGDSNQPQHF
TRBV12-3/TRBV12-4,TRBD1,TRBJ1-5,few,TGTGCCAGCAGTTTGTCTGACAGGGCACAGCCCCAGCATTTT,CASSLSDRAQPQHF
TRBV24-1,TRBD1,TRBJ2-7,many,TGTGCCACCAGTGATACCGCAGGGGGCAACTACGAGCAGTACTTC,CATSDTAGGNYEQYF
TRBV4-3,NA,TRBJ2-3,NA,TGCGCCGGCAGCCAAGAGTCAGCTAGCACAGATACGCAGTATTTT,CAGSQESASTDTQYF
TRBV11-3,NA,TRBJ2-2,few,TGTGCCAGCAGCCTCCGGGACAACACCGGGGAGCTGTTTTTT,CASSLRDNTGELFF
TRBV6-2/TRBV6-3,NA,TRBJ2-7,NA,TGTGCCAGCAGTTTCCTTCCCTACGAGCAGTACTTC,CASSFLPYEQYF
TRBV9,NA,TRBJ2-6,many,TGTGCCAGCAGCGTAACGGGGGCTGGGGCCAACGTCCTGACTTTC,CASSVTGAGANVLTF
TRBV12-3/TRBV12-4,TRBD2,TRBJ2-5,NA,TGTGCCAGCAGCGGGAGGGGACGAGAGACCCAGTACTTC,CASSGRGRETQYF
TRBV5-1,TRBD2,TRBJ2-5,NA,TGCGCCAGCAGCTTAAGGGGAGGGAGCAATCAGCCCCAGTACTTC,CASSLRGGSNQPQYF
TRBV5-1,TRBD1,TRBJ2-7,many,TGCGCCAGCAGCTTGGACAGGGGAAAGTACGAGCAGTACTTC,CASSLDRGKYEQYF
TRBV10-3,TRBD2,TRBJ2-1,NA,TGTGCCATCAGCGGGGGGACGGACAATGAGCAGTTCTTC,CAISGGTDNEQFF
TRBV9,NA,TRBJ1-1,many,TGTGCCAGCAGCGTAGCCGCAACAGTGAACACTGAAGCTTTCTTT,CASSVAATVNTEAFF
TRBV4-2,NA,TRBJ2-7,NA,TGTGCCAGCAGCCAATTTCTCAGTGACAGCTCCTACGAGCAGTACTTC,CASSQFLSDSSYEQYF
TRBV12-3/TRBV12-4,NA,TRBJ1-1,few,TGTGCCAGCAAAAATACCGCGACAGTCAACACTGAAGCTTTCTTT,CASKNTATVNTEAFF
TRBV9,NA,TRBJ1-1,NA,TGTGCCAGCAGCGCGGACCCCGGAGGACTAGCGGGAGCTTTCTTT,CASSADPGGLAGAFF
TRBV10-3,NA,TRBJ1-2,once,TGTGCCATAGCCCAGGGGAACTATGGCTACACCTTC,CAIAQGNYGYTF
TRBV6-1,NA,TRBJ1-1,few,TGTGCCAGCAGCTTCAGGGGTTCGGAAGCTTTCTTT,CASSFRGSEAFF
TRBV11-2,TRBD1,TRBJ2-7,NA,TGTGCCAGCAGCTCATATCGACAGGGAAGGTCCTACGAGCAGTACTTC,CASSSYRQGRSYEQYF